This T cell receptor beta chain was sequenced in a study of CD8+ T cells in alopecia areata. This clone was picked up a small number of times. Treatment noted: oral pan-JAK inhibitor, 5-10 mg twice daily. Reverse transcribed after extraction, RNA yielded cDNA as the sequencing template. Some clones are missing from TCRdb's copy, which holds only in-frame ones; the method was immunoSEQ multiplex PCR. The table lists around 120,000 clones, about three fifths of them singletons. The ends lost 4 bases at V and 7 bases at J; junction bases unmatched: 6. The CDR3 runs 13 residues. Per the germline V gene, CDR1 is SQVTM and CDR2 is ANQGSEA.

The V call is TRBV29-1, the J call TRBJ2-2; 7 bases agree with TRBD1. This TCR derives from a human donor with alopecia areata. Here the sequenced sample was CD8+ T cells sorted from blood, taken at week 4, from a patient treated with tofacitinib. CDR3 in amino acids: CSVGQGGVGELFF. The CDR3 nucleotides read TGCAGCGTTGGACAGGGTGGTGTCGGGGAGCTGTTTTTT.